One sample yielded the 11 T cell receptor beta chains listed below, sequenced in a study of cytomegalovirus exposure and HLA in healthy donors. Sequencing used immunoSEQ multiplex PCR; TCRdb keeps in-frame clones, though not all of them. Seen here are around 130,000 clones, around nine tenths observed once, and the top ten hold around 3.1%. The source material was PBMCs. The receptors were sampled from a man aged 30-40 years in good health and CMV-seronegative.

The V gene is TRBV29-1, the J gene TRBJ2-7, with 12 bases aligning to TRBD2. In germline, CDR1 is SQVTM, CDR2 ANQGSEA. V trimming: 5 bases; J trimming: 3 bases; junction bases outside the gene matches: 11. The CDR3 runs to 16 residues. Here the CDR3 DNA reads TGCAGCGTTTACTACAGGACTAGCGGGGAATTCTACGAGCAGTACTTC. Protein: CSVYYRTSGEFYEQYF.

The rearrangement links TRBV11-3 to TRBJ2-2; D gene unclear. The CDR3 is 12 residues long. V was clipped by 2 bases and J by 5 bases, with 3 bases between them. Per germline, CDR1 SGHNT and CDR2 YENEEA. The CDR3 reads CASSLITGELFF. For the CDR3, the DNA is TGTGCCAGCAGCTTAATAACCGGGGAGCTGTTTTTT.

The chain joins TRBV19 to TRBJ2-2, with a tentative D call TRBD2 (5 bases). V was clipped by 1 base and J by 1 base, with 7 bases between them. Germline V CDR1 and CDR2: LNHDA, SQIVND (reference sequence). The CDR3 loop spans 15 amino acids. The CDR3 reads CASSIAGLNTGELFF. The DNA for the CDR3 is TGTGCCAGTAGTATAGCCGGACTGAACACCGGGGAGCTGTTTTTT.

This chain joins TRBV6-6 and TRBJ2-7; 11 bases align to TRBD2. The CDR3 is 15 amino acids. Trimming cost V 0 bases and J 2 bases; bases outside gene matches: 0. Germline assignment: CDR1 MNHNY and CDR2 SVGAGI (reference sequence). For the CDR3, the DNA is TGTGCCAGCAGTTACTCTAGCGGGGGGGCCTACGAGCAGTACTTC. This translates into CASSYSSGGAYEQYF.

The V call is TRBV6-6, the J call TRBJ1-6; unclear D gene. V lost 3 bases to trimming and J lost 2 bases, with 8 bases between them. This CDR3 has 15 amino acids. The germline CDR1 and CDR2 sequences are MNHNY and SVGAGI (reference sequence). The CDR3 here is CASSYRSTYNSPLHF. The CDR3 DNA reads TGTGCCAGCAGTTATCGGAGTACCTATAATTCACCCCTCCACTTT.

The chain carries TRBV4-3 and TRBJ2-7, with 9 bases identical to TRBD1. The CDR3 has 15 residues. The trim removed 6 bases at V and 6 bases at J, leaving 12 bases unmatched. Germline CDR1 is LGHNA and CDR2 is YSLEER. The CDR3 is CASRNTRQGGAEQYF. In DNA form, the CDR3 reads TGCGCCAGCAGAAACACCCGACAGGGGGGGGCCGAGCAGTACTTC.

The rearrangement joins TRBV11-2 to TRBJ2-7; D may be TRBD1 (6 bases). The CDR3 spans 17 residues. Germline V lookup: CDR1 SGHAT, CDR2 FQNNGV. V was clipped by 1 base and J by 0 bases, with 16 bases between them. CDR3 in DNA: TGTGCCAGCAGCTTAGCCCGGGACAACTCTTACTCCTACGAGCAGTACTTC. This codes for CASSLARDNSYSYEQYF.

In its sample, this clone was seen once. This chain uses TRBV5-1 with TRBJ2-1, with D possibly matching TRBD1 (6 bases). V was shortened by 0 bases and J by 2 bases, with 9 bases between the two germline ends. The length of the CDR3 is 15 residues. In germline, CDR1 is SGHRS, CDR2 YFSETQ. In nucleotides, the CDR3 is TGCGCCAGCAGCTTGGTACAGGGCACCTACAATGAGCAGTTCTTC. The encoded protein is CASSLVQGTYNEQFF.

The chain links TRBV5-1 to TRBJ2-5; D possibly corresponds to TRBD2 (6 bases). Germline lookup yields CDR1 SGHRS and CDR2 YFSETQ. Trimming cost V 0 bases and J 5 bases, with 8 bases left between them. The CDR3 is 13 amino acids. The CDR3 DNA follows: TGCGCCAGCAGCTTGGCAAGCGGGGAGACCCAGTACTTC. Protein product: CASSLASGETQYF. Full variable domain (rest looked up from reference TRBV5-1 and TRBJ2-5): KAGVTQTPRYLIKTRGQQVTLSCSPISGHRSVSWYQQTPGQGLQFLFEYFSETQRNKGNFPGRFSGRQFSNSRSEMNVSTLELGDSALYLCASSLASGETQYFGPGTRLLVL.

V gene TRBV7-9 combines with J gene TRBJ1-1; D unclear. The length of the CDR3 is 11 residues. Trimming shortened V by 5 bases and J by 8 bases, and 9 bases separated the two germline ends. CDR1 and CDR2 (germline): SEHNR, FQNEAQ (reference sequence). CDR3 nucleotides: TGTGCCAGCAGCCTAAGCAGGGAAGCTTTCTTT. This sequence encodes CASSLSREAFF.

The chain couples TRBV7-8 to TRBJ1-6; 7 bases are shared with TRBD1. V trimming: 5 bases; J trimming: 5 bases; junction bases outside the gene matches: 6. The CDR3 covers 15 residues. CDR1 and CDR2 (germline): SGHVS, FQNEAQ. CDR3 bases: TGTGCCAGCAGCGCCGGACAGGAAGATAATTCACCCCTCCACTTT. Protein product: CASSAGQEDNSPLHF. Combining the CDR3 with reference TRBV7-8 and TRBJ1-6 gives the whole variable domain GAGVSQSPRYKVAKRGQDVALRCDPISGHVSLFWYQQALGQGPEFLTYFQNEAQLDKSGLPSDRFFAERPEGSVSTLKIQRTQQEDSAVYLCASSAGQEDNSPLHFGNGTRLTVT.